This TCR beta chain comes out of a study of blood T cell repertoires in COVID-19. Method: immunoSEQ multiplex PCR; TCRdb's copy keeps in-frame clones and lacks some. The table lists some 150,000 clones, about 82% of them singletons. The length of the CDR3 is 13 residues. Looked up from germline, CDR1 is SGHNT and CDR2 is YENEEA. Trimming took off 5 bases at V and 7 bases at J, with 9 bases between the two ends. This chain links TRBV11-3 with TRBJ1-6, with D hard to call. This sequence was found in a woman between 55 and 75 years old with acute or convalescent COVID-19. Material for sequencing was peripheral blood. The CDR3 loop is CASSKTRNSPLHF. DNA of the CDR3: TGTGCCAGCAGCAAGACGAGGAATTCACCCCTCCACTTT.